The T cell receptor (beta chain) described here comes from a study of T cell responses to AZD1222 COVID-19 vaccine. Findings and limits, study-wide: Regions left unmutated in variants are reportedly the target of nearly half of spike-specific TCRs. At 160-218 and 743-854, vaccine-associated CD4 TCRs were dominant, and they spanned spike.

On this clone itself: As yet, its antigen is unknown.

The CDR3 totals 13 residues. Germline loops: CDR1 SGHVS, CDR2 FQNEAQ. Trimming left V 5 bases short and J 1 base short, with 7 bases between. Using immunoSEQ multiplex PCR, the repertoire was profiled, and TCRdb retains in-frame clones only, with some absent. The top ten hold less than 3.5% of the sample, which has about 150,000 clones, roughly 90% seen once. The chain has TRBV7-8 and TRBJ2-3; D is ambiguous. This TCR was recovered from an adult who received the AZD1222 COVID-19 vaccine. The source was peripheral blood, collected 28 days after the second AZD1222 dose. CDR3 residues: CASSQDRTDTQYF. As DNA, the CDR3 is TGTGCCAGCAGCCAGGACCGCACAGATACGCAGTATTTT.